This T cell receptor beta chain appears in the sequencing data of a study of siplizumab effects on memory and regulatory T cells. The study, taken as a whole, reports: The mapping of alloreactive clones to unstimulated subsets covered only a minor fraction of them. Naive T cells were seemingly more diverse than memory cells, and major contributions to the alloresponse seemed to be made by them. No functional test confirmed suppression by proliferating siplizumab-culture Tregs.

Libraries were prepared by immunoSEQ multiplex PCR; TCRdb keeps only in-frame clonotypes and omits some of them. The repertoire consists of about 48,000 clones, with less than 90% occurring once and the leading ten covering less than 0.35%. Germline CDR1 and CDR2: SGHDT and YYEEEE. The CDR3 has 12 amino acids. The V end was cut by 5 bases, the J end by 6 bases, with 12 bases between. Of note for this clone: The antigen remains unidentified.

Sequencing was done on a sample of naive CD8+ T cells sorted from blood. This clonotype was obtained from a human donor in good health. The gene calls are TRBV5-6 and TRBJ2-7; D not certain. DNA for the CDR3: TGTGCCAGCAGTCCCTCTCCAGGCGAGCAGTACTTC. Protein product: CASSPSPGEQYF.